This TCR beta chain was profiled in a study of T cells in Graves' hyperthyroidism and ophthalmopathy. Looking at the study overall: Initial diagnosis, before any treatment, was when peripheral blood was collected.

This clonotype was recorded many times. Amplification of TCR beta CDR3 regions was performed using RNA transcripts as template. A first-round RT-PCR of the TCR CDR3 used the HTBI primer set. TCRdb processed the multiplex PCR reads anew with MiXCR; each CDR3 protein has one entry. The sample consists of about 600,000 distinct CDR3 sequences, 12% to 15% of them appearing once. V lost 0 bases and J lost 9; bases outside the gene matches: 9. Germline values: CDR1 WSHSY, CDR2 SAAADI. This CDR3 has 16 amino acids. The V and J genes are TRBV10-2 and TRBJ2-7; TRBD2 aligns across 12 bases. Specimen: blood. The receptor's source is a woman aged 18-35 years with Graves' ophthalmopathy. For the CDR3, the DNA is TGCGCCAGCAGTGAGTCAAGACTAGCGGGAGAGGTTTGGCAGTACTTC. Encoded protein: CASSESRLAGEVWQYF.